Each of the 27 T cell receptor beta chains below was sequenced from the same sample in a study of T-cell memory formation after mild COVID-19. TCRdb analysed the 5' RACE reads with MiXCR anew, one entry per CDR3 protein. The sample carries around 370,000 distinct CDR3 sequences, roughly 20% recorded once. The sequenced sample was PBMCs or a T cell subset sorted from them (not recorded which). Receptors were obtained from an adult woman who had mild COVID-19 (a few samples of this study predate the infection). Cell type and time point are not known.

In its sample, this clonotype was seen a few times. The chain joins TRBV7-9 to TRBJ2-7; 7 nucleotides align to TRBD2. CDR1 and CDR2 (germline): SEHNR, FQNEAQ (reference sequence). V was clipped by 8 bases and J by 3 bases; unmatched bases: 10. The length of the CDR3 is 14 residues. As DNA, the CDR3 is TGTGCCAGCGAGTTCCGGGCGGGGGACTACGAGCAGTACTTC. Its translation is CASEFRAGDYEQYF.

In the case of this clonotype: An end of the junction does not agree with germline; a read error may underlie this. The chain uses TRBV7-2 and TRBJ2-7, with D maybe TRBD2 (5 bases). The CDR3 contains 15 residues. Germline CDR1 reads SGHTA; CDR2 reads FQGNSA. The CDR3 loop is CASSLAAGLSYEQYF. The CDR3 region has the DNA TGTGCCAGCAGTTTAGCCGCGGGCCTGTCCTACGAGCAGTACTTC.

V and J are TRBV10-3 and TRBJ2-7; 7 positions match TRBD1. CDR3 length: 14 amino acids. J was trimmed by 1 base and V by 6 bases; bases with no gene match: 6. Germline-derived CDR1 and CDR2 are ENHRY and SYGVKD. CDR3 protein: CAIRTRDSSYEQYF. CDR3 coding DNA: TGTGCCATCAGAACGAGGGACAGTTCCTACGAGCAGTACTTC.

The V and J genes are TRBV6-5 and TRBJ2-2, with no clear D. Germline V gene data show CDR1 as MNHEY and CDR2 as SVGAGI. This CDR3 spans 13 amino acids. V was trimmed by 6 bases and J by 4 bases, leaving 9 bases between them. Here the CDR3 reads CASSYRSTGELFF. The CDR3, as DNA: TGTGCCAGCAGCTATAGGAGCACCGGGGAGCTGTTTTTT.

This clonotype has more than one count but fewer than ten. CDR3 region: CASSPQDRDTQYF. As DNA, the CDR3 is TGTGCCAGCTCACCGCAGGACAGAGATACGCAGTATTTT. The gene calls are TRBV18 and TRBJ2-3, with D tentatively TRBD1 (6 bases). Germline values: CDR1 KGHSH, CDR2 LQKENI. The V and J ends lost 3 bases and 5 bases respectively, with 9 bases between them. The CDR3 has 13 amino acids.

The rearrangement joins TRBV7-2 to TRBJ2-7; TRBD2 might be the D (5 bases). V lost 3 bases and J 2 bases, leaving 8 bases between the germline ends. Germline loops: CDR1 SGHTA, CDR2 FQGNSA. There are 13 residues in the CDR3. CDR3 in amino acids: CASSFALAYEQYF. CDR3 coding DNA: TGTGCCAGCAGCTTTGCACTAGCCTACGAGCAGTACTTC. The complete variable domain, with remaining parts taken from reference TRBV7-2 and TRBJ2-7, reads GAGVSQSPSNKVTEKGKDVELRCDPISGHTALYWYRQSLGQGLEFLIYFQGNSAPDKSGLPSDRFSAERTGGSVSTLTIQRTQQEDSAVYLCASSFALAYEQYFGPGTRLTVT.

A few counts support this clonotype. Germline is not matched at one junction end, which may reflect a read error. The chain couples TRBV7-7 to TRBJ2-1, with 9 positions matching TRBD2. This CDR3 spans 14 amino acids. Germline lookup yields CDR1 SSHAT and CDR2 FNYEAQ (reference sequence). The CDR3 loop reads CASSLAGDFNEQFF. The CDR3 nucleotides read TGTGCTAGCAGTTTAGCGGGAGATTTCAATGAGCAGTTCTTC.

This clonotype was counted between two and nine times. The J gene is TRBJ2-2, the V gene TRBV7-9; 8 bases fit TRBD1. V was pared by 5 bases and J by 2 bases, with 7 bases of the junction left unmatched. The CDR3 runs to 16 residues. The germline CDR1 and CDR2 sequences are SEHNR and FQNEAQ (reference sequence). CDR3 DNA sequence: TGTGCCAGCAGCCTCCCGGCAGGGGGCAACACCGGGGAGCTGTTTTTT. The encoded protein is CASSLPAGGNTGELFF.

The rearrangement links TRBV6-5 to TRBJ1-1; a possible D gene is TRBD1 (5 bases). The germline V gene encodes CDR1 MNHEY and CDR2 SVGAGI. This CDR3 spans 12 amino acids. The ends were cut back, 2 bases at V and 10 bases at J, with 11 bases in the middle. The chain's CDR3 is CASSYGDARAFF. The CDR3 DNA reads TGTGCCAGCAGTTACGGGGACGCGAGAGCTTTCTTT.

A few counts support this clonotype. This chain joins TRBV12-3 or TRBV12-4 and TRBJ1-5; no definite D call. The CDR3 has 12 amino acids. Trimming shortened V by 6 bases and J by 10 bases, and 13 bases separated the two germline ends. DNA of the CDR3: TGTGCCAGCAGCCACAGTCGCTCCCCCCAGCATTTT. This translates into CASSHSRSPQHF.

This clonotype occurred a few times. The V and J genes are TRBV30 and TRBJ1-2; tentatively, D is TRBD1 (5 bases). Trimming left V 8 bases short and J 7 bases short, with 23 bases between. In germline, CDR1 is GTSNPN, CDR2 SVGIG (reference sequence). CDR3 size: 14 residues. CDR3 region: CAREPRGGGFGYTF. The CDR3 DNA follows: TGTGCCCGCGAACCCCGGGGGGGGGGATTTGGCTACACCTTC.

This clonotype was seen only a few times. The CDR3 DNA reads TGTGCCAGCTCACCGGGGACAGGGATCCACGAGCAGTACTTC. Protein: CASSPGTGIHEQYF. The chain links TRBV18 to TRBJ2-7, with 9 bases identical to TRBD1. V was pared by 3 bases and J by 5 bases, with 5 bases of the junction left unmatched. In germline, CDR1 is KGHSH, CDR2 LQKENI. The CDR3 runs 14 residues.

The chain is built from TRBV7-9 and TRBJ2-7, with D uncertain. Per the germline V gene, CDR1 is SEHNR and CDR2 is FQNEAQ (reference sequence). This CDR3 is 13 amino acids long. V lost 6 bases to trimming and J lost 5 bases, with 14 bases between them. The CDR3 loop reads CASRRDEPDEQYF. CDR3 bases: TGTGCCAGCAGACGAGACGAACCGGACGAGCAGTACTTC. The entire variable domain, with the rest obtained from reference TRBV7-9 and TRBJ2-7, is as follows: DTGVSQNPRHKITKRGQNVTFRCDPISEHNRLYWYRQTLGQGPEFLTYFQNEAQLEKSRLLSDRFSAERPKGSFSTLEIQRTEQGDSAMYLCASRRDEPDEQYFGPGTRLTVT.

The V and J genes are TRBV12-3 or TRBV12-4 and TRBJ1-1; a weak D match, TRBD1 (5 bases). Trimming took off 3 bases at V and 6 bases at J, with 17 bases between the two ends. CDR3 length: 15 residues. CDR3 loop: CASSFPQVAGPEAFF. The CDR3 bases are TGTGCCAGCAGTTTCCCCCAGGTGGCAGGGCCTGAAGCTTTCTTT.

CDR3 sequence (DNA): TGTGCCAGCAGTCCCCCGCCCCACAGGGGAGGCGATCAGCCCCAGCATTTT. Translation: CASSPPPHRGGDQPQHF. The chain employs TRBV27 and TRBJ1-5, with TRBD1 identical over 7 bases. In germline, CDR1 is MNHEY, CDR2 SMNVEV (reference sequence). The CDR3 totals 17 residues. J gave up 5 bases and V 5 bases, and 15 bases lay outside the gene matches.

V is TRBV7-9 and J is TRBJ2-7, with a possible D match to TRBD1 (6 bases). CDR1 and CDR2 (germline): SEHNR, FQNEAQ (reference sequence). The V gene lost 2 bases and the J gene lost 0 bases, with 11 bases spanning the gap. The CDR3 is made up of 15 amino acids. The DNA of the CDR3 is TGTGCCAGCAGCTTAAGGGACACCCTCTCCTACGAGCAGTACTTC. As protein: CASSLRDTLSYEQYF.

This chain connects TRBV2 to TRBJ2-7; TRBD1 matches at 8 bases. CDR3 size: 14 residues. The V segment lost 8 bases and the J segment 5 bases; nucleotides outside the gene matches: 11. The germline V gene encodes CDR1 SNHLY and CDR2 FYNNEI. CDR3 loop: CASGQRTGRNEQYF. The CDR3 region has the DNA TGTGCCAGCGGGCAAAGGACAGGGAGGAACGAGCAGTACTTC.

This clonotype was seen more than once but under ten times. The chain carries TRBV29-1 and TRBJ1-1, with D possibly matching TRBD1 (6 bases). The CDR3 sequence is 12 residues long. V lost 7 bases and J 0 bases, leaving 9 bases between the germline ends. CDR1 is SQVTM, CDR2 ANQGSEA, per germline. The CDR3 spells CSGQAMNTEAFF. CDR3 coding DNA: TGCAGCGGACAGGCGATGAACACTGAAGCTTTCTTT.

The rearrangement links TRBV12-3 or TRBV12-4 to TRBJ2-3; D not resolved. The CDR3 sequence is 12 residues long. V dropped 8 bases and J dropped 5 bases, with 11 bases sitting between them. The CDR3 region is CASCGREDTQYF. CDR3 DNA sequence: TGTGCCAGCTGTGGAAGGGAAGATACGCAGTATTTT.

This clonotype has at least ten counts. The V gene is TRBV12-3 or TRBV12-4, the J gene TRBJ1-5; TRBD1 is a possible D gene (5 bases). CDR3 length equals 13 residues. Trimming took 3 bases from V and 4 from J, leaving 7 bases between them. This CDR3 is CASSFQGNQPQHF. The CDR3, as DNA: TGTGCCAGCAGTTTTCAGGGTAATCAGCCCCAGCATTTT.

The chain is built from TRBV29-1 and TRBJ1-5, with TRBD1 identical over 12 bases. The CDR3 sequence is 13 residues long. Per germline, CDR1 SQVTM and CDR2 ANQGSEA. V lost 6 bases and J lost 7; bases outside the gene matches: 4. The CDR3: CSVGQGAEQPQHF. The CDR3 DNA reads as TGCAGCGTGGGACAGGGGGCTGAACAGCCCCAGCATTTT.

This clonotype has only a few counts. The rearrangement uses TRBV4-2 and TRBJ2-7; tentative D call: TRBD2 (5 bases). This CDR3 has 16 residues. The ends were cut back, 4 bases at V and 0 bases at J, with 16 bases in the middle. CDR1 is LGHNA and CDR2 is YNFKEQ in the germline V gene. CDR3 region: CASSPAGGTNSYEQYF. The CDR3 bases are TGTGCCAGCAGCCCCGCGGGCGGTACCAACTCCTACGAGCAGTACTTC.

The table lists this clonotype with many counts. This chain joins TRBV3-1 and TRBJ1-1; tentatively, D is TRBD1 (5 bases). CDR1 and CDR2 (germline): LGHDT, YNNKEL (reference sequence). V was cut by 7 bases and J by 4 bases, with 7 bases left in between. This CDR3 has 11 amino acids. CDR3 protein: CASIGGTEAFF. DNA of the CDR3: TGTGCCAGCATTGGGGGCACTGAAGCTTTCTTT. The whole variable domain, remainder taken from reference TRBV3-1 and TRBJ1-1, is DTAVSQTPKYLVTQMGNDKSIKCEQNLGHDTMYWYKQDSKKFLKIMFSYNNKELIINETVPNRFSPKSPDKAHLNLHINSLELGDSAVYFCASIGGTEAFFGQGTRLTVV.

V and J are TRBV9 and TRBJ2-2; D tentatively reads TRBD1 or TRBD2 (5 bases each). Per the germline V gene, CDR1 is SGDLS and CDR2 is YYNGEE. The CDR3 runs to 16 residues. Trimming shortened V by 0 bases and J by 4 bases, and 13 bases separated the two germline ends. DNA of the CDR3: TGTGCCAGCAGCGTAGCTACGGGGCAGGGCACCGGGGAGCTGTTTTTT. Its protein is CASSVATGQGTGELFF. Looking up the rest from reference TRBV9 and TRBJ2-2 gives the full variable domain: DSGVTQTPKHLITATGQRVTLRCSPRSGDLSVYWYQQSLDQGLQFLIQYYNGEERAKGNILERFSAQQFPDLHSELNLSSLELGDSALYFCASSVATGQGTGELFFGEGSRLTVL.

This clonotype has just a few counts. As DNA, the CDR3 is TGCGCCAGCAGCTCCGGGACAGGGGTCCACGAGCAGTACTTC. This encodes CASSSGTGVHEQYF. The J gene is TRBJ2-7, the V gene TRBV5-1; 10 bases agree with TRBD1. The CDR3 sequence is 14 residues long. Losses at the gene ends were 3 bases for V and 5 bases for J; bases not matched to a gene: 5. Germline V gene lookup returns CDR1 SGHRS and CDR2 YFSETQ.

This clonotype was counted once. The rearrangement joins TRBV6-2 or TRBV6-3 to TRBJ2-1; 14 bases are shared with TRBD2. After removal of 6 bases from V and 5 bases from J, the junction contained 3 bases not matched to a gene. Germline loops: CDR1 MNHEY, CDR2 SVGEGT. This CDR3 is 15 amino acids long. CDR3 in amino acids: CASSKTSGGDNEQFF. CDR3 sequence (DNA): TGTGCCAGCAGCAAGACTAGCGGGGGGGACAATGAGCAGTTCTTC.

This chain connects TRBV19 to TRBJ1-5; D might be TRBD1 (5 bases). Trimming pared 7 bases from V and 2 bases from J, leaving 18 bases between. The CDR3 sequence is 16 residues long. The germline V gene has CDR1 LNHDA and CDR2 SQIVND (reference sequence). In nucleotides, the CDR3 is TGTGCCAGTAACGACCCTTTGGGGCTGGGCAATCAGCCCCAGCATTTT. Protein: CASNDPLGLGNQPQHF.